What follows are 28 T cell receptor beta chains derived from one specimen sequenced in a study of STAT5B mutations in CD4+ large granular lymphocyte leukemia. Sequencing was performed with immunoSEQ multiplex PCR; in TCRdb, only in-frame clones are kept and a portion is missing. The sample lists about 30,000 clones, about 90% occurring once. The sequencing sample was made of CD4+ T cells from blood buffy coats. These receptors all stem from a human donor in good health.

The chain has TRBV11-2 and TRBJ1-1, with D maybe TRBD1 (5 bases). The germline V gene has CDR1 SGHAT and CDR2 FQNNGV. Trimming took off 6 bases at V and 3 bases at J, with 11 bases between the two ends. The length of the CDR3 is 13 residues. In nucleotides, the CDR3 is TGTGCCAGCAGATGGGGCTCGGACACTGAAGCTTTCTTT. Residues: CASRWGSDTEAFF.

The rearrangement links TRBV7-6 to TRBJ2-3; D might be TRBD2 (6 bases). This CDR3 region has 15 residues. The germline CDR1 and CDR2 sequences are SGHVS and FNYEAQ. V was cut by 7 bases and J by 0 bases, with 14 bases left in between. CDR3 region: CASTASDISTDTQYF. The CDR3, as DNA: TGTGCCAGCACGGCTAGCGATATTAGCACAGATACGCAGTATTTT.

CDR3 sequence (DNA): TGTGCCAGCAGTCTCAGGGCCTGGGACGAGCAGTACTTC. It translates to CASSLRAWDEQYF. The chain combines TRBV6-6 with TRBJ2-7, with a possible D match to TRBD1 (5 bases). The germline V and J ends were trimmed by 5 bases and 5 bases, with 13 bases remaining between them. CDR3 length equals 13 residues. Germline values: CDR1 MNHNY, CDR2 SVGAGI (reference sequence).

The CDR3 DNA is TGTGCCAGCAGCAACTCCGGGACAGATTACAATGAGCAGTTCTTC. Its protein is CASSNSGTDYNEQFF. This chain joins TRBV6-6 and TRBJ2-1, with 7 nucleotides matching TRBD1. The CDR3 covers 15 residues. CDR1 and CDR2 from the germline V gene are MNHNY and SVGAGI (reference sequence). Unmatched junction bases numbered 9, after V lost 6 bases and J lost 4 bases.

This chain links TRBV6-1 with TRBJ2-7; no clear D. With 2 bases removed from V and 2 bases from J, the gap between germline ends came to 10 bases. CDR3 length: 14 amino acids. Germline lookup yields CDR1 MNHNS and CDR2 SASEGT. CDR3 sequence reads: CASSESNGAYEQYF. In DNA form, the CDR3 reads TGTGCCAGCAGTGAATCGAACGGAGCCTACGAGCAGTACTTC.

The rearrangement links TRBV4-3 to TRBJ1-1; tentative D call: TRBD1 (6 bases). Trimming shortened V by 5 bases and J by 3 bases, and 10 bases separated the two germline ends. This CDR3 has 13 amino acids. Germline loops: CDR1 LGHNA, CDR2 YSLEER. In DNA, the CDR3 is TGCGCCAGCAGCAACAACAGGGACACTGAAGCTTTCTTT. Protein sequence: CASSNNRDTEAFF.

The rearrangement uses TRBV5-1 and TRBJ2-7, with 9 bases fitting TRBD2. Germline V CDR1 and CDR2: SGHRS, YFSETQ. The CDR3 loop spans 15 amino acids. The ends lost 4 bases at V and 0 bases at J; junction bases unmatched: 5. This chain's CDR3 is CASSTGLANSYEQYF. For the CDR3, the DNA is TGCGCCAGCAGCACAGGACTAGCGAACTCCTACGAGCAGTACTTC.

The chain employs TRBV7-2 and TRBJ2-2; TRBD2 agrees at 7 bases. The J segment lost 7 bases and the V segment lost 4 bases, leaving 0 bases of the junction unmatched. The length of the CDR3 is 12 residues. Germline-derived CDR1 and CDR2 are SGHTA and FQGNSA. CDR3 bases: TGTGCCAGCAGCTGGGGGGGCGGGGAGCTGTTTTTT. This translates into CASSWGGGELFF.

The chain uses TRBV6-1 and TRBJ1-1; D unclear. With 8 bases removed from V and 0 bases from J, the gap between germline ends came to 13 bases. Germline-derived CDR1 and CDR2 are MNHNS and SASEGT. CDR3 size: 14 residues. CDR3: CASRREALNTEAFF. Here the CDR3 DNA reads TGTGCCAGCCGGAGGGAGGCCCTGAACACTGAAGCTTTCTTT.

The chain couples TRBV10-3 to TRBJ1-2, with D unclear. In germline, CDR1 is ENHRY, CDR2 SYGVKD. The CDR3 contains 12 residues. V lost 0 bases and J lost 4, with 3 bases in between. CDR3 in DNA: TGTGCCATCAGTGAGTCGAGCTATGGCTACACCTTC. Encoded protein: CAISESSYGYTF.

This chain joins TRBV10-3 and TRBJ2-3, with D possibly being TRBD2 (6 bases). Trimming removed 11 bases at V and 2 bases at J, with 11 bases between. The CDR3 length is 12 residues. CDR1 is ENHRY and CDR2 is SYGVKD in the germline V gene. The CDR3 loop is CAFGSNTDTQYF. CDR3 coding DNA: TGTGCCTTCGGGAGTAACACAGATACGCAGTATTTT.

This clone has a handful of counts. This chain links TRBV19 with TRBJ2-7, with 10 bases fitting TRBD1. Germline trimming cut 8 bases from V and 1 base from J; bases unmatched to any gene: 2. This CDR3 has 13 amino acids. Germline assignment: CDR1 LNHDA and CDR2 SQIVND (reference sequence). In DNA form, the CDR3 reads TGTGCCAGTGGACAGGGGGGGTCCTACGAGCAGTACTTC. Encoded protein: CASGQGGSYEQYF.

This clone was observed a handful of times. This chain links TRBV5-6 with TRBJ1-1, with D possibly TRBD1 on 5 matching bases. The germline V gene encodes CDR1 SGHDT and CDR2 YYEEEE. Between the trimmed V and J ends, which lost 5 bases and 0 bases, there was a span of 8 bases. The CDR3 runs 13 residues. The CDR3, as DNA: TGTGCCAGCAGTCAGGGACTGAACACTGAAGCTTTCTTT. Protein sequence: CASSQGLNTEAFF.

The chain combines TRBV25-1 with TRBJ1-6; D is ambiguous. V was cut by 5 bases and J by 7 bases, with 9 bases left in between. The germline CDR1 and CDR2 sequences are MGHDK and SYGVNS. This CDR3 is built from 13 residues. The CDR3 loop reads CASSFTRNSPLHF. As DNA, the CDR3 is TGTGCCAGCAGTTTCACTCGGAATTCACCCCTCCACTTT.

This clone was seen a single time. V usage is TRBV5-1 and J usage is TRBJ2-3; D uncertain. Per the germline V gene, CDR1 is SGHRS and CDR2 is YFSETQ. The CDR3 is 14 residues long. Trimming removed 1 base at V and 0 bases at J, with 6 bases between. This CDR3 reads CASSLPASTDTQYF. Written as DNA, the CDR3 is TGCGCCAGCAGCTTGCCAGCTAGCACAGATACGCAGTATTTT.

The chain employs TRBV6-5 and TRBJ1-3; D unresolved. Germline-derived CDR1 and CDR2 are MNHEY and SVGAGI. The CDR3 is 15 amino acids. V lost 7 bases, J lost 2 bases, and 15 bases lay in between. The CDR3: CASITAPGTGNTIYF. CDR3 coding DNA: TGTGCCAGCATCACGGCCCCTGGGACTGGAAACACCATATATTTT.

The rearrangement joins TRBV4-1 to TRBJ1-3; tentative D call: TRBD1 (6 bases). Trimming took 3 bases from V and 0 from J, leaving 15 bases between them. The germline gives CDR1 MGHRA, CDR2 YSYEKL. The CDR3 is made up of 17 amino acids. The CDR3 DNA follows: TGCGCCAGCAGCCAGCGGACAGCTACTAGCTCTGGAAACACCATATATTTT. This encodes CASSQRTATSSGNTIYF.

This clone was detected only once. The CDR3 loop is CASSRSLGVGEQYF. The DNA of the CDR3 is TGCGCCAGCAGCCGGTCTTTGGGTGTCGGCGAGCAGTACTTC. This chain connects TRBV4-1 to TRBJ2-7; D gene ambiguous. This CDR3 is 14 amino acids long. Between the trimmed V and J ends, which lost 4 bases and 6 bases, there was a span of 16 bases. CDR1 and CDR2 from the germline V gene are MGHRA and YSYEKL.

The V gene is TRBV6-5, the J gene TRBJ1-1; D possibly corresponds to TRBD1 (5 bases). The germline CDR1 and CDR2 sequences are MNHEY and SVGAGI. V was shortened by 6 bases and J by 4 bases, with 12 bases between the two germline ends. The CDR3 sequence is 13 residues long. This CDR3 reads CASSHQGGTEAFF. DNA of the CDR3: TGTGCCAGCAGCCATCAGGGAGGCACTGAAGCTTTCTTT.

The chain combines TRBV6-6 with TRBJ1-3; 7 nucleotides agree with TRBD1. The CDR3 is 13 residues long. Germline-derived CDR1 and CDR2 are MNHNY and SVGAGI (reference sequence). The V and J ends lost 6 bases and 6 bases, in that order; junction bases with no gene match: 5. In DNA form, the CDR3 reads TGTGCCAGCAGAGGGGACAGCGTAAACACCATATATTTT. Residues: CASRGDSVNTIYF.

The V and J genes are TRBV29-1 and TRBJ1-2; 8 bases line up with TRBD1. The CDR3 totals 15 residues. Germline CDR1 reads SQVTM; CDR2 reads ANQGSEA. V dropped 6 bases and J dropped 4; count of bases not matched to a gene: 13. The CDR3 loop is CSVDQGAGLGYGYTF. The CDR3 region has the DNA TGCAGCGTCGACCAGGGGGCCGGGTTGGGCTATGGCTACACCTTC.

The chain uses TRBV5-5 and TRBJ2-1; D is perhaps TRBD2 (5 bases). V was cut by 3 bases and J by 0 bases, with 10 bases left in between. Germline V gene sequence: CDR1 SGHKS, CDR2 YYEKEE (reference sequence). The CDR3 spans 15 residues. The DNA of the CDR3 is TGTGCCAGCAGCTGGAGTGGGAGCTCCTACAATGAGCAGTTCTTC. As protein: CASSWSGSSYNEQFF.

The rearrangement links TRBV5-4 to TRBJ2-6; D unclear. The V end lost 0 bases, the J end lost 6 bases, and 10 bases lay between the germline ends. CDR1 is SGHNT and CDR2 is YYREEE in the germline V gene (reference sequence). CDR3 length equals 15 residues. For the CDR3, the DNA is TGTGCCAGCAGCTTGGCCGCGGATTCGGCCAACGTCCTGACTTTC. The encoded protein is CASSLAADSANVLTF.

The chain carries TRBV7-2 and TRBJ2-2; D not certain. Germline V lookup: CDR1 SGHTA, CDR2 FQGNSA. The V end lost 5 bases, the J end lost 0 bases, and 16 bases lay between the germline ends. The CDR3 runs 17 residues. CDR3 sequence reads: CASSGSAGGPNTGELFF. In nucleotides, the CDR3 is TGTGCCAGCAGCGGAAGTGCTGGCGGCCCGAACACCGGGGAGCTGTTTTTT.

For this clone: The same CDR3 also results from other DNA sequences found in this sample. V is TRBV18 and J is TRBJ2-7; TRBD2 matches 10 bases. Unmatched junction bases numbered 2, after V lost 3 bases and J lost 0 bases. The CDR3 spans 15 residues. CDR1 is KGHSH, CDR2 LQKENI, per germline. CDR3 nucleotides: TGTGCCAGCTCACCGGGACTAGCGAACTCCTACGAGCAGTACTTC. Translation: CASSPGLANSYEQYF.

V usage is TRBV7-2 and J usage is TRBJ2-1; the D call may be TRBD1 or TRBD2 (5 bases each). The germline CDR1 and CDR2 sequences are SGHTA and FQGNSA. Between the trimmed V and J ends, which lost 6 bases and 2 bases, there was a span of 11 bases. CDR3 size: 14 residues. The CDR3 DNA sequence: TGTGCCAGCAGACCTAGGGACCCCTACAATGAGCAGTTCTTC. It specifies CASRPRDPYNEQFF.

V usage is TRBV18 and J usage is TRBJ2-5; 7 bases fit TRBD2. Germline loops: CDR1 KGHSH, CDR2 LQKENI. The junction had 1 base not matched to a gene; V was cut back by 3 bases and J by 3 bases. The CDR3 runs to 13 residues. In DNA form, the CDR3 reads TGTGCCAGCTCACCGGGACTAAAAGAGACCCAGTACTTC. Protein: CASSPGLKETQYF.

As to this clone: A junction boundary mismatches the germline segment, possibly from a read error. J is TRBJ2-5 and V is TRBV7-7; 7 bases are a match to TRBD2. Per the germline V gene, CDR1 is SSHAT and CDR2 is FNYEAQ (reference sequence). This CDR3 has 13 amino acids. The CDR3 sequence is CASSLGLVETQYF. The CDR3 nucleotides read TGTGCTAGCAGCTTAGGACTAGTAGAGACCCAGTACTTC.